Listed here are 14 T cell receptor beta chains from one sample, sequenced in a study of cytomegalovirus exposure and HLA in healthy donors. Some clones are missing from TCRdb's copy, which holds only in-frame ones; the method was immunoSEQ multiplex PCR. Counted here are fewer than 250,000 clones, approximately 80% occurring once; the ten biggest clones make up about an eighth. Specimen: PBMCs. The source of these receptors is a woman aged 25 to 45 in good health and CMV-seropositive.

This chain uses TRBV30 with TRBJ2-7; TRBD2 matches at 9 bases. After removal of 4 bases from V and 3 bases from J, the junction contained 7 bases not matched to a gene. The CDR3 covers 14 residues. Germline V gene lookup returns CDR1 GTSNPN and CDR2 SVGIG (reference sequence). The CDR3 is CAWNYISGSYEQYF. The DNA of the CDR3 is TGTGCCTGGAATTATATTAGCGGGAGCTACGAGCAGTACTTC. The full variable domain, with the rest looked up from reference TRBV30 and TRBJ2-7, is SQTIHQWPATLVQPVGSPLSLECTVEGTSNPNLYWYRQAAGRGLQLLFYSVGIGQISSEVPQNLSASRPQDRQFILSSKKLLLSDSGFYLCAWNYISGSYEQYFGPGTRLTVT.

This clone showed up just once. The V and J genes are TRBV11-2 and TRBJ2-1; the match to TRBD2 covers 8 bases. The V segment lost 8 bases and the J segment 4 bases; nucleotides outside the gene matches: 10. This CDR3 has 15 residues. CDR1 is SGHAT, CDR2 FQNNGV, per germline. The CDR3 sequence is CASRTTSGGYNEQFF. In DNA form, the CDR3 reads TGTGCCAGCCGCACCACTAGCGGAGGATACAATGAGCAGTTCTTC. Together with reference TRBV11-2 and TRBJ2-1, the CDR3 gives the full variable domain: EAGVAQSPRYKIIEKRQSVAFWCNPISGHATLYWYQQILGQGPKLLIQFQNNGVVDDSQLPKDRFSAERLKGVDSTLKIQPAKLEDSAVYLCASRTTSGGYNEQFFGPGTRLTVL.

The gene calls are TRBV5-6 and TRBJ2-2; 9 bases are a match to TRBD1. This CDR3 region has 17 residues. V trimming: 4 bases; J trimming: 5 bases; junction bases outside the gene matches: 12. Germline V gene sequence: CDR1 SGHDT, CDR2 YYEEEE. This CDR3 is CASSLMGRDRETGELFF. DNA for the CDR3: TGTGCCAGCAGCCTGATGGGACGGGACAGGGAAACCGGGGAGCTGTTTTTT.

This clone was seen only a few times. The J gene is TRBJ2-7, the V gene TRBV5-4; maybe TRBD1 (6 bases). This CDR3 is 11 amino acids long. V was trimmed by 4 bases and J by 7 bases, leaving 9 bases between them. Germline V gives CDR1 SGHNT, CDR2 YYREEE (reference sequence). CDR3 sequence: CASSQTGEQYF. CDR3 nucleotide sequence: TGTGCCAGCAGCCAAACAGGGGAGCAGTACTTC.

The chain is built from TRBV30 and TRBJ2-1; unclear D gene. CDR1 and CDR2 from the germline V gene are GTSNPN and SVGIG (reference sequence). The germline V and J ends were trimmed by 4 bases and 4 bases, with 17 bases remaining between them. CDR3 length: 15 amino acids. As DNA, the CDR3 is TGTGCCTGGACCAAGGACGGTCAGGTATACAATGAGCAGTTCTTC. Amino acid sequence: CAWTKDGQVYNEQFF.

The rearrangement uses TRBV28 and TRBJ1-5; unclear D gene. Germline V gene sequence: CDR1 MDHEN, CDR2 SYDVKM. V was trimmed by 5 bases and J by 5 bases, leaving 7 bases between them. The CDR3 is 12 amino acids. The CDR3 protein is CASSVTDQPQHF. The CDR3, as DNA: TGTGCCAGCAGTGTCACTGATCAGCCCCAGCATTTT. Using reference TRBV28 and TRBJ1-5 for the parts outside the CDR3, the full variable domain is DVKVTQSSRYLVKRTGEKVFLECVQDMDHENMFWYRQDPGLGLRLIYFSYDVKMKEKGDIPEGYSVSREKKERFSLILESASTNQTSMYLCASSVTDQPQHFGDGTRLSIL.

The chain has TRBV11-3 and TRBJ2-7; TRBD2 might be the D (6 bases). V lost 0 bases and J lost 0, with 12 bases in between. Looked up from germline, CDR1 is SGHNT and CDR2 is YENEEA. There are 16 residues in the CDR3. CDR3 loop: CASSLDGSGLSYEQYF. In DNA form, the CDR3 reads TGTGCCAGCAGCTTAGATGGTAGCGGACTCTCCTACGAGCAGTACTTC.

V gene TRBV29-1 combines with J gene TRBJ2-7; 7 positions agree with TRBD1. This CDR3 region has 16 residues. Germline values: CDR1 SQVTM, CDR2 ANQGSEA. J was trimmed by 5 bases and V by 4 bases; bases with no gene match: 17. CDR3 in DNA: TGCAGCGTTGCAGGACAGGAGAAAGTTGGGGGCAACGAGCAGTACTTC. Translation gives CSVAGQEKVGGNEQYF.

This chain uses TRBV5-1 with TRBJ1-5, with no clear D. Germline V lookup: CDR1 SGHRS, CDR2 YFSETQ. This CDR3 is built from 14 residues. Trimming shortened V by 0 bases and J by 0 bases, and 4 bases separated the two germline ends. CDR3 coding DNA: TGCGCCAGCAGCTTGGAGGGTAGCAATCAGCCCCAGCATTTT. Its translation: CASSLEGSNQPQHF.

V gene TRBV27 combines with J gene TRBJ2-3; D ambiguous. The CDR3 is 15 residues long. Germline V CDR1 and CDR2: MNHEY, SMNVEV (reference sequence). V gave up 6 bases and J gave up 1 base, with 14 bases separating them. The CDR3 nucleotides are TGTGCCAGCAGGAGACCTCACGGAGGCACAGATACGCAGTATTTT. It specifies CASRRPHGGTDTQYF.

The chain uses TRBV5-4 and TRBJ2-4; 12 nucleotides align to TRBD1. This CDR3 is 18 amino acids long. V dropped 6 bases and J dropped 8; count of bases not matched to a gene: 18. Germline assignment: CDR1 SGHNT and CDR2 YYREEE (reference sequence). The CDR3 DNA sequence: TGTGCCAGCACGTCCGGGGACAGGGGGCGCGGGGCCCAAGACATTCAGTACTTC. Its protein is CASTSGDRGRGAQDIQYF. The variable domain in full, with the rest retrieved from reference TRBV5-4 and TRBJ2-4, is ETGVTQSPTHLIKTRGQQVTLRCSSQSGHNTVSWYQQALGQGPQFIFQYYREEENGRGNFPPRFSGLQFPNYSSELNVNALELDDSALYLCASTSGDRGRGAQDIQYFGAGTRLSVL.

The chain carries TRBV30 and TRBJ2-1, with D possibly matching TRBD2 (6 bases). Trimming cost V 2 bases and J 7 bases, with 9 bases left between them. Germline-derived CDR1 and CDR2 are GTSNPN and SVGIG (reference sequence). The CDR3 is 12 amino acids. The CDR3 DNA reads as TGTGCCTGGAGTCCCCGGGGGAATGAGCAGTTCTTC. Residues: CAWSPRGNEQFF.

This clone was counted only a few times. J is TRBJ1-4 and V is TRBV6-1; the match to TRBD1 covers 9 bases. The CDR3 is 15 residues long. V lost 2 bases to trimming and J lost 4 bases; unmatched junction nucleotides: 2. CDR1 is MNHNS and CDR2 is SASEGT in the germline V gene. CDR3 amino acids: CASSEQDRGNEKLFF. CDR3 sequence (DNA): TGTGCCAGCAGTGAACAGGACAGGGGTAATGAAAAACTGTTTTTT.

The chain combines TRBV10-3 with TRBJ2-7, with TRBD1 matching 9 bases. The trim removed 2 bases at V and 1 base at J, leaving 3 bases unmatched. The CDR3 runs to 15 residues. Germline V CDR1 and CDR2: ENHRY, SYGVKD. This chain's CDR3 is CAISEKGQGSYEQYF. The CDR3 nucleotides are TGTGCCATCAGTGAGAAGGGACAGGGTTCCTACGAGCAGTACTTC.